Below, 10 T cell receptor beta chains from the same sample are listed, as sequenced in a study of blood T cells in healthy people across ages. Primed by a sample-barcoded 5' primer and a J-beta primer mix, a second PCR proceeded for about 6 to 12 cycles. TCRdb re-analysed the 5' RACE reads in MiXCR, keeping a single row per CDR3 protein. In the table there are hundreds of thousands of distinct CDR3 sequences, roughly 50% of which are singletons. Sequencing was performed on blood. The receptors derive from a man aged 60 to 75 in good health.

This clonotype was seen a few times. The V call is TRBV10-3, the J call TRBJ2-7; TRBD1 is a possible D gene (6 bases). Looked up from germline, CDR1 is ENHRY and CDR2 is SYGVKD. The CDR3 extends over 15 amino acids. V shed 2 bases and J shed 2 bases, with 13 bases lying between them. In nucleotides, the CDR3 is TGTGCCATCAGTGAGCTTTCACAGGGAACCTACGAGCAGTACTTC. It is translated as CAISELSQGTYEQYF.

This clonotype has a handful of counts. The CDR3 bases are TGCGCCAGCAGCCAAGAAATTGGCCTACGTGGGCAGTCACAAGAGACCCAGTACTTC. This translates into CASSQEIGLRGQSQETQYF. The V and J genes are TRBV4-1 and TRBJ2-5, with D unclear. The V end lost 0 bases, the J end lost 2 bases, and 22 bases lay between the germline ends. The CDR3 has 19 residues. CDR1 and CDR2 from the germline V gene are MGHRA and YSYEKL.

This clonotype was detected once. It may be a read error: a sequence one base away is much more abundant. The chain recombines TRBV29-1 with TRBJ2-1; TRBD2 matches 11 bases. The CDR3 runs 15 residues. Germline V gives CDR1 SQVTM, CDR2 ANQGSEA. V shed 7 bases, J shed 10 bases, and the junction held 15 bases outside the gene matches. CDR3 sequence reads: CSASPSGGQGEEQFF. CDR3 nucleotide sequence: TGCAGCGCTAGTCCTAGCGGGGGGCAGGGTGAGGAGCAGTTCTTC.

V gene TRBV28 combines with J gene TRBJ2-3, with TRBD1 identical over 8 bases. With 4 bases clipped from V and 1 base from J, the junction kept 4 bases outside the gene matches. Germline V gives CDR1 MDHEN, CDR2 SYDVKM. The CDR3 length is 15 residues. For the CDR3, the DNA is TGTGCCAGCAGTTACAGGGGGAGCGGCACAGATACGCAGTATTTT. It translates to CASSYRGSGTDTQYF.

This clonotype showed up just a few times. The chain combines TRBV12-3 or TRBV12-4 with TRBJ2-5, with D possibly TRBD1 on 5 matching bases. The V gene lost 5 bases and the J gene lost 3 bases, with 13 bases spanning the gap. The CDR3 extends over 14 amino acids. Here the CDR3 reads CASSPLDREETQYF. The CDR3 nucleotides are TGTGCCAGCAGTCCCCTTGACAGAGAAGAGACCCAGTACTTC.

V usage is TRBV7-2 and J usage is TRBJ2-5; D unresolved. The germline gives CDR1 SGHTA, CDR2 FQGNSA. Trimming shortened V by 5 bases and J by 2 bases, and 12 bases separated the two germline ends. CDR3 length: 14 amino acids. The CDR3 region has the DNA TGTGCCAGCAGCCCCCTTCGGCAACAAGAGACCCAGTACTTC. Translation: CASSPLRQQETQYF.

This chain joins TRBV20-1 and TRBJ1-1; TRBD1 agrees at 11 bases. Germline lookup yields CDR1 DFQATT and CDR2 SNEGSKA (reference sequence). The CDR3 length is 14 residues. V trimming: 6 bases; J trimming: 4 bases; junction bases outside the gene matches: 7. The CDR3 sequence is CSASTGTGGTEAFF. The CDR3 region has the DNA TGCAGTGCAAGCACCGGGACAGGGGGCACTGAAGCTTTCTTT.

This clonotype occurred a few times. The chain has TRBV29-1 and TRBJ2-7; D uncertain. V gave up 4 bases and J gave up 5 bases, with 6 bases separating them. CDR3 size: 10 residues. In germline, CDR1 is SQVTM, CDR2 ANQGSEA. The CDR3 here is CSVGEDEQYF. The DNA for the CDR3 is TGCAGCGTTGGAGAGGACGAGCAGTACTTC.

Only a few counts were recorded for this clonotype. The chain has TRBV5-5 and TRBJ2-7; D is unresolved. Germline values: CDR1 SGHKS, CDR2 YYEKEE (reference sequence). V lost 3 bases to trimming and J lost 2 bases, with 12 bases between them. The CDR3 has 14 residues. CDR3 in amino acids: CASSSVDGPYEQYF. The DNA for the CDR3 is TGTGCCAGCAGCTCGGTTGATGGACCCTACGAGCAGTACTTC. Based on the CDR3 plus reference TRBV5-5 and TRBJ2-7, the full variable domain is DAGVTQSPTHLIKTRGQQVTLRCSPISGHKSVSWYQQVLGQGPQFIFQYYEKEERGRGNFPDRFSARQFPNYSSELNVNALLLGDSALYLCASSSVDGPYEQYFGPGTRLTVT.

The chain employs TRBV4-2 and TRBJ2-5, with 9 bases lining up with TRBD2. In germline, CDR1 is LGHNA, CDR2 YNFKEQ. V was pared by 1 base and J by 0 bases, with 9 bases of the junction left unmatched. The CDR3 is made up of 18 amino acids. CDR3 coding DNA: TGTGCCAGCAGCCAAGGGGCGGGGGGGCTTCAGTACCAAGAGACCCAGTACTTC. Amino acid sequence: CASSQGAGGLQYQETQYF.